This T cell receptor beta chain was sequenced during a study of CD8 T cells in Susac syndrome. Random hexamers were used to reverse transcribe the RNA input (roughly 0.5 to 1 ug). TCRdb reprocessed the immunoSEQ multiplex PCR reads via MiXCR and lists one record per CDR3 protein. The sample consists of approximately 150,000 distinct CDR3 sequences, 90% to 97% of them appearing once. The CDR3 is 13 residues long. The germline V gene has CDR1 SQVTM and CDR2 ANQGSEA. V was pared by 1 base and J by 4 bases, with 10 bases between. The V gene is TRBV29-1, the J gene TRBJ1-1; D unresolved. The specimen sequenced was CD4+ T cells from PBMCs. This TCR was recovered from a human donor with Susac syndrome. CDR3 loop: CSVEVASPTEAFF. The CDR3 nucleotides read TGCAGCGTTGAAGTGGCTTCGCCCACTGAAGCTTTCTTT.